This T cell receptor beta chain was recovered during a study of control samples from healthy donors and cancer patients. V gave up 5 bases and J gave up 4 bases; unmatched junction bases: 8. CDR3 length: 15 amino acids. CDR1 and CDR2 (germline): SEHNR, FQNEAQ (reference sequence). This clone was detected once. TCRdb's table, derived via immunoSEQ multiplex PCR, lists solely in-frame clones and lacks some. The sample gives about 150,000 clones, approximately 90% of which show up once; 0.65% to 0.85% is in the top ten. The rearrangement links TRBV7-9 to TRBJ2-5, with 9 bases that match TRBD1. Source material: blood. The clonotype was recovered from a woman aged 25 to 39 in good health. The CDR3 DNA reads as TGTGCCAGCAGCCGACTCGGGACAGGGAGAGAGACCCAGTACTTC. Amino acid sequence: CASSRLGTGRETQYF. The whole variable domain, remainder taken from reference TRBV7-9 and TRBJ2-5, is DTGVSQNPRHKITKRGQNVTFRCDPISEHNRLYWYRQTLGQGPEFLTYFQNEAQLEKSRLLSDRFSAERPKGSFSTLEIQRTEQGDSAMYLCASSRLGTGRETQYFGPGTRLLVL.